These T cell receptor beta chains were read from a single sample in a study of shared clonotypes between healthy human individuals. Only in-frame clones appear in the TCRdb table, and some are missing; sequencing was by immunoSEQ multiplex PCR. The table includes 2 million to 2.5 million clones, 93% detected once. Specimen: naive CD8+ T cells from PBMCs. Every receptor here comes from a man aged 18 to 29 in good health. Some clones in this sample may be carry-over from other donors' samples. Both conserved end residues are part of each CDR3. Fields, in order: D gene, clone size, J gene, V gene, CDR3 DNA, CDR3 protein. The D gene is left open where the match is weak. Not all rows give a size; the values are once, few, many and, for expanded clones, a class.

d_gene: TRBD1; abundance: NA; j_gene: TRBJ2-5; v_gene: TRBV6-5; CDR3nt: TGTGCCAGCAGCGCGTGGGACAGGGGGACAGAGACCCAGTACTTC; CDR3aa: CASSAWDRGTETQYF
d_gene: TRBD1; abundance: NA; j_gene: TRBJ1-1; v_gene: TRBV7-6; CDR3nt: TGTGCCAGCAGCGGGGACAGGGGCGGCACTGAAGCTTTCTTT; CDR3aa: CASSGDRGGTEAFF
d_gene: TRBD2; abundance: NA; j_gene: TRBJ2-1; v_gene: TRBV27; CDR3nt: TGTGCCAGCAGTAGCCGGACTAGCGGGCTCTACAATGAGCAGTTCTTC; CDR3aa: CASSSRTSGLYNEQFF
d_gene: TRBD2; abundance: NA; j_gene: TRBJ2-7; v_gene: TRBV7-6; CDR3nt: TGTGCCAGCAGCTTCGGACTAGCGGAGAATTACGAGCAGTACTTC; CDR3aa: CASSFGLAENYEQYF
d_gene: NA; abundance: NA; j_gene: TRBJ2-2; v_gene: TRBV10-3; CDR3nt: TGTGCCATCAGTGAAGGGGGTGGGGAGCTGTTTTTT; CDR3aa: CAISEGGGELFF
d_gene: NA; abundance: NA; j_gene: TRBJ1-2; v_gene: TRBV5-1; CDR3nt: TGCGCCAGCAGCTCAGATCGGGGCTACACCTTC; CDR3aa: CASSSDRGYTF
d_gene: NA; abundance: NA; j_gene: TRBJ2-7; v_gene: TRBV14; CDR3nt: TGTGCCAGCAGCCCCGGGACTTCCTACGAGCAGTACTTC; CDR3aa: CASSPGTSYEQYF
d_gene: TRBD1; abundance: NA; j_gene: TRBJ1-3; v_gene: TRBV7-3; CDR3nt: TGTGCCAGCAGCCCACAGACAGGGGCGTCTGGAAACACCATATATTTT; CDR3aa: CASSPQTGASGNTIYF
d_gene: TRBD1; abundance: NA; j_gene: TRBJ1-1; v_gene: TRBV2; CDR3nt: TGTGCCAGCAGCGAAATACAGGGGGCAGGGAACACTGAAGCTTTCTTT; CDR3aa: CASSEIQGAGNTEAFF
d_gene: NA; abundance: NA; j_gene: TRBJ2-1; v_gene: TRBV27; CDR3nt: TGTGCCAGCAGTTCCCCTAGAAATGAGCAGTTCTTC; CDR3aa: CASSSPRNEQFF
d_gene: NA; abundance: NA; j_gene: TRBJ1-1; v_gene: TRBV30; CDR3nt: TGTGCCTGGAGTCTGGCAGTAAACACTGAAGCTTTCTTT; CDR3aa: CAWSLAVNTEAFF
d_gene: TRBD1; abundance: NA; j_gene: TRBJ2-1; v_gene: TRBV10-3; CDR3nt: TGTGCCATCAGCGCCCTAATGTTAACAGGGGTCGCCTACAATGAGCAGTTCTTC; CDR3aa: CAISALMLTGVAYNEQFF
d_gene: TRBD1; abundance: NA; j_gene: TRBJ2-4; v_gene: TRBV6-5; CDR3nt: TGTGCCAGCAGTCTCGGACAGGGGGCTATAAACATTCAGTACTTC; CDR3aa: CASSLGQGAINIQYF
d_gene: NA; abundance: few; j_gene: TRBJ2-1; v_gene: TRBV7-9; CDR3nt: TGTGGAATCGGAGGTGAGAATGAGCAGTTCTTC; CDR3aa: CGIGGENEQFF
d_gene: NA; abundance: NA; j_gene: TRBJ2-7; v_gene: TRBV7-6; CDR3nt: TGTGCCAGCAGCTTAGACAGGACGCACTTATCCTACGAGCAGTACTTC; CDR3aa: CASSLDRTHLSYEQYF
d_gene: NA; abundance: once; j_gene: TRBJ1-1; v_gene: TRBV27; CDR3nt: TGTGCCAGCAGTTTAAGGTGGGGCGAAGCTTTCTTT; CDR3aa: CASSLRWGEAFF
d_gene: NA; abundance: once; j_gene: TRBJ2-7; v_gene: TRBV2; CDR3nt: TGTGCCAGCGGGAACACGGACAACTACGAGCAGTACTTC; CDR3aa: CASGNTDNYEQYF
d_gene: NA; abundance: NA; j_gene: TRBJ2-5; v_gene: TRBV4-1; CDR3nt: TGCGCCAGCAGCCCCAGGGGCAGCCAAGAGACCCAGTACTTC; CDR3aa: CASSPRGSQETQYF
d_gene: TRBD2; abundance: NA; j_gene: TRBJ2-3; v_gene: TRBV7-2; CDR3nt: TGTGCCAGCAGGAGGACTAGCTCTAACACAGATACGCAGTATTTT; CDR3aa: CASRRTSSNTDTQYF
d_gene: TRBD2; abundance: NA; j_gene: TRBJ2-7; v_gene: TRBV27; CDR3nt: TGTGCCAGCAGACTAGCGGGAGGGCCTAAAGAGCAGTACTTC; CDR3aa: CASRLAGGPKEQYF
d_gene: TRBD2; abundance: NA; j_gene: TRBJ2-1; v_gene: TRBV4-1; CDR3nt: TGCGCCAGCAGCCACGGGACTAGCGGGAGTATGGATGAGCAGTTCTTC; CDR3aa: CASSHGTSGSMDEQFF
d_gene: NA; abundance: NA; j_gene: TRBJ1-1; v_gene: TRBV28; CDR3nt: TGTGCCAGCAATCAAGGGGTTACTGAAGCTTTCTTT; CDR3aa: CASNQGVTEAFF
d_gene: NA; abundance: NA; j_gene: TRBJ2-1; v_gene: TRBV4-2; CDR3nt: TGTGCCAGCAGCCAAGATAGGGCCGGGAGCTCCTACAATGAGCAGTTCTTC; CDR3aa: CASSQDRAGSSYNEQFF
d_gene: NA; abundance: few; j_gene: TRBJ1-1; v_gene: TRBV19; CDR3nt: TGTGCCAGTAGTCAGGGCGGAGGGAACACTGAAGCTTTCTTT; CDR3aa: CASSQGGGNTEAFF
d_gene: TRBD1; abundance: once; j_gene: TRBJ1-4; v_gene: TRBV2; CDR3nt: TGTGCCAGCAGTATCGACAGGGCGGACGAAAAACTGTTTTTT; CDR3aa: CASSIDRADEKLFF
d_gene: NA; abundance: NA; j_gene: TRBJ1-2; v_gene: TRBV2; CDR3nt: TGTGCCAGCAGTGAAGCAGACTACTCAAGGTCGTATGGCTACACCTTC; CDR3aa: CASSEADYSRSYGYTF
d_gene: NA; abundance: NA; j_gene: TRBJ2-1; v_gene: TRBV4-1; CDR3nt: TGCGCCAGCAGCCAAGACTTGAGGGAAAGGTCCTACAATGAGCAGTTCTTC; CDR3aa: CASSQDLRERSYNEQFF
d_gene: NA; abundance: NA; j_gene: TRBJ2-3; v_gene: TRBV19; CDR3nt: TGTGCCAGTAGTCCCGTGCGACAGGGCACAGATACGCAGTATTTT; CDR3aa: CASSPVRQGTDTQYF
d_gene: NA; abundance: NA; j_gene: TRBJ2-7; v_gene: TRBV9; CDR3nt: TGTGCCAGCAGCGGGGGGGCCCTTAAATACTTC; CDR3aa: CASSGGALKYF
d_gene: TRBD2; abundance: NA; j_gene: TRBJ2-1; v_gene: TRBV16; CDR3nt: TGTGCCAGCAGCCCCCCCTACCTAGCGGCTAATGAGCAGTTCTTC; CDR3aa: CASSPPYLAANEQFF
d_gene: NA; abundance: NA; j_gene: TRBJ2-7; v_gene: TRBV28; CDR3nt: TGTGCCAGCAGTTTAATCGTTGGGAGAAACGAGCAGTACTTC; CDR3aa: CASSLIVGRNEQYF
d_gene: TRBD1; abundance: NA; j_gene: TRBJ2-5; v_gene: TRBV28; CDR3nt: TGTGCCAGCAGTTTCCCAGGGGGACACGAGACCCAGTACTTC; CDR3aa: CASSFPGGHETQYF
d_gene: TRBD1; abundance: NA; j_gene: TRBJ1-5; v_gene: TRBV28; CDR3nt: TGTGCCAGCAGTCCACCCGGGACAGGGGTGAAGCAGCCCCAGCATTTT; CDR3aa: CASSPPGTGVKQPQHF
d_gene: NA; abundance: NA; j_gene: TRBJ1-1; v_gene: TRBV27; CDR3nt: TGTGCCGGAGAACCAGGGGATTTTGTCGCTGAAGCTTTCTTT; CDR3aa: CAGEPGDFVAEAFF
d_gene: TRBD1; abundance: NA; j_gene: TRBJ1-1; v_gene: TRBV6-1; CDR3nt: TGTGCCAGCAGGGCAGGGGGCACTGAAGCTTTCTTT; CDR3aa: CASRAGGTEAFF
d_gene: NA; abundance: NA; j_gene: TRBJ2-1; v_gene: TRBV25-1; CDR3nt: TGTGCCAGCAGTGAATCGACGGGGCTAGCTGGCAGTGAGCAGTTCTTC; CDR3aa: CASSESTGLAGSEQFF
d_gene: NA; abundance: once; j_gene: TRBJ2-2; v_gene: TRBV19; CDR3nt: TGTGCCAGTAACCCCGAGAACACCGGGGAGCTGTTTTTT; CDR3aa: CASNPENTGELFF
d_gene: NA; abundance: NA; j_gene: TRBJ2-5; v_gene: TRBV16; CDR3nt: TGTGCCAGCAGCCAATACAGGACCATTTACCCAAAGGGGGAGACCCAGTACTTC; CDR3aa: CASSQYRTIYPKGETQYF
d_gene: NA; abundance: NA; j_gene: TRBJ1-1; v_gene: TRBV19; CDR3nt: TGTGCCAGTAGTATAGGTGGGAACACTGAAGCTTTCTTT; CDR3aa: CASSIGGNTEAFF
d_gene: NA; abundance: NA; j_gene: TRBJ2-3; v_gene: TRBV7-6; CDR3nt: TGTGCCAGCAGCTTAGAACAGGCAGGGAGACACACAGATACGCAGTATTTT; CDR3aa: CASSLEQAGRHTDTQYF
d_gene: TRBD1; abundance: NA; j_gene: TRBJ1-1; v_gene: TRBV7-9; CDR3nt: TGTGCCAGCAGCCCTGGGACAGGGGGCGTTGAGGTCACTGAAGCTTTCTTT; CDR3aa: CASSPGTGGVEVTEAFF
d_gene: NA; abundance: NA; j_gene: TRBJ1-2; v_gene: TRBV6-1; CDR3nt: TGTGCCAGCAGTGAAGAAGCAGACCAGGGCTATGGCTACACCTTC; CDR3aa: CASSEEADQGYGYTF
d_gene: NA; abundance: NA; j_gene: TRBJ2-1; v_gene: TRBV27; CDR3nt: TGTGCCAGCAGTTTCGGTGGTAGCTCCTACAATGAGCAGTTCTTC; CDR3aa: CASSFGGSSYNEQFF
d_gene: TRBD2; abundance: few; j_gene: TRBJ2-2; v_gene: TRBV7-9; CDR3nt: TGTGCCAACAGACTAGCGGCGAACACCGGGGAGCTGTTTTTT; CDR3aa: CANRLAANTGELFF
d_gene: NA; abundance: NA; j_gene: TRBJ2-1; v_gene: TRBV9; CDR3nt: TGTGCCAGCAGCGTAGGCGGGATTGCCTACAATGAGCAGTTCTTC; CDR3aa: CASSVGGIAYNEQFF
d_gene: NA; abundance: NA; j_gene: TRBJ1-1; v_gene: TRBV5-4; CDR3nt: TGTGCCAGCAGCTTGGCGCCGGAGAACACTGAAGCTTTCTTT; CDR3aa: CASSLAPENTEAFF
d_gene: NA; abundance: NA; j_gene: TRBJ1-3; v_gene: TRBV6-1; CDR3nt: TGTGCCAGCAGTGAACGAATACAGACTCTCCCCGGAAACACCATATATTTT; CDR3aa: CASSERIQTLPGNTIYF
d_gene: TRBD1; abundance: NA; j_gene: TRBJ2-2; v_gene: TRBV19; CDR3nt: TGTGCCAGTAGTATTGGCAGGGGGCCCACCGGGGAGCTGTTTTTT; CDR3aa: CASSIGRGPTGELFF
d_gene: NA; abundance: once; j_gene: TRBJ2-7; v_gene: TRBV4-3; CDR3nt: TGCGCCAGCAGCCAAGATTTGTTTATTCCCTACGAGCAGTACTTC; CDR3aa: CASSQDLFIPYEQYF
d_gene: NA; abundance: NA; j_gene: TRBJ2-3; v_gene: TRBV5-6; CDR3nt: TGTGCCAGCAGCTTGGTCCCCGATAGCACAGATACGCAGTATTTT; CDR3aa: CASSLVPDSTDTQYF
d_gene: TRBD2; abundance: NA; j_gene: TRBJ2-5; v_gene: TRBV7-6; CDR3nt: TGTGCCAGCAGCTTAGGGGGCGGGAGCCAAGAGACCCAGTACTTC; CDR3aa: CASSLGGGSQETQYF
d_gene: NA; abundance: NA; j_gene: TRBJ2-5; v_gene: TRBV9; CDR3nt: TGTGCCAGCAGCGTAGATAGAGAGACCCAGTACTTC; CDR3aa: CASSVDRETQYF
d_gene: NA; abundance: NA; j_gene: TRBJ1-2; v_gene: TRBV29-1; CDR3nt: TGCAGCGTTGTGGAGAACTATGGCTACACCTTC; CDR3aa: CSVVENYGYTF
d_gene: NA; abundance: NA; j_gene: TRBJ2-3; v_gene: TRBV7-9; CDR3nt: TGTGCCAGCAGCTCCCAAGGTGGCACCACGGATACGCAGTATTTT; CDR3aa: CASSSQGGTTDTQYF